This T cell receptor beta chain was documented in a study of T cells in women clearing cervical HPV infection. Study summary: Control women cleared a single incident HPV16 infection within 12 months.

TCRdb keeps only in-frame clones here, not all; method: immunoSEQ multiplex PCR. The sample includes about 30,000 clones. This clonotype was sampled from a woman between 18 and 75 years old with a cervical HPV16 infection that either progressed to CIN3+ or cleared (not recorded which). Sequenced material: blood buffy coat.

Partial CDR3 DNA: TGTGCCAGCTCGCCTACAGGGGATTATGGC. This sequence encodes CASSPTGDYG. In full, the CDR3 is CASSPTGDYGYTF. The chain uses TRBV18 and TRBJ1-2; 7 bases are a match to TRBD1. The read halts 3 residues ahead of the CDR3 end, with the missing end drawn from the germline J gene. The CDR3 spans 13 residues. Trimming took 6 bases from V and 5 from J; bases not matched to a gene: 6. In germline, CDR1 is KGHSH, CDR2 LQKENI. Full variable domain (rest looked up from reference TRBV18 and TRBJ1-2): NAGVMQNPRHLVRRRGQEARLRCSPMKGHSHVYWYRQLPEEGLKFMVYLQKENIIDESGMPKERFSAEFPKEGPSILRIQQVVRGDSAAYFCASSPTGDYGYTFGSGTRLTVV.